Each of the 17 T cell receptor beta chains below was sequenced from the same sample in a study of cytomegalovirus exposure and HLA in healthy donors. Vbeta (60) and Jbeta (13) primers were used in the PCR. Profiled with immunoSEQ multiplex PCR; TCRdb holds only in-frame clones, not every one. The sample carries about 170,000 clones, roughly 81% recorded once. The source material was PBMCs. Source of these receptors: a man between 18 and 29 years old in good health and CMV-seropositive.

The chain joins TRBV15 to TRBJ1-1; D remains unclear. Looked up from germline, CDR1 is LNHNV and CDR2 is YYDKDF (reference sequence). The ends were cut back, 0 bases at V and 7 bases at J, with 3 bases in the middle. The CDR3 consists of 11 residues. Written as DNA, the CDR3 is TGTGCCACCAGCAGAGACAGTGAAGCTTTCTTT. Amino acid sequence: CATSRDSEAFF.

J is TRBJ2-5 and V is TRBV5-1, with 9 bases lining up with TRBD2. Unmatched junction bases numbered 7, after V lost 0 bases and J lost 7 bases. Germline V lookup: CDR1 SGHRS, CDR2 YFSETQ. This CDR3 contains 15 residues. In DNA form, the CDR3 reads TGCGCCAGCAGCTTGGTTGCGGGGGGGCTTGGGACCCAGTACTTC. Protein product: CASSLVAGGLGTQYF.

The chain carries TRBV19 and TRBJ2-7; the match to TRBD2 covers 7 bases. The ends lost 5 bases at V and 0 bases at J; junction bases unmatched: 4. The V gene's germline CDR1 is LNHDA and CDR2 SQIVND (reference sequence). The CDR3 sequence is 14 residues long. The CDR3 nucleotides read TGTGCCAGTAGTGGAAGGGAGGGCTCCTACGAGCAGTACTTC. The encoded protein is CASSGREGSYEQYF. Variable domain in full (rest from reference TRBV19 and TRBJ2-7): DGGITQSPKYLFRKEGQNVTLSCEQNLNHDAMYWYRQDPGQGLRLIYYSQIVNDFQKGDIAEGYSVSREKKESFPLTVTSAQKNPTAFYLCASSGREGSYEQYFGPGTRLTVT.

This sequence joins TRBV7-6 and TRBJ2-1; 13 bases line up with TRBD2. CDR3 length equals 15 residues. J gave up 6 bases and V 5 bases, and 4 bases lay outside the gene matches. In germline, CDR1 is SGHVS, CDR2 FNYEAQ. The chain's CDR3 is CASSLWTSGGNEQFF. In nucleotides, the CDR3 is TGTGCCAGCAGCCTGTGGACTAGCGGGGGCAATGAGCAGTTCTTC.

The DNA of the CDR3 is TGCAGCGTTGTTCTGGACGGGAGTAATGAAAAACTGTTTTTT. This translates into CSVVLDGSNEKLFF. V and J are TRBV29-1 and TRBJ1-4; D not certain. V lost 4 bases to trimming and J lost 4 bases, with 13 bases between them. Germline CDR1 is SQVTM and CDR2 is ANQGSEA. The length of the CDR3 is 14 residues.

This sequence joins TRBV9 and TRBJ2-3, with D perhaps TRBD2 (7 bases). Trimming removed 1 base from V and 5 bases from J, with 11 bases in between. In germline, CDR1 is SGDLS, CDR2 YYNGEE. The CDR3 extends over 14 amino acids. CDR3 coding DNA: TGTGCCAGCAGCGTAAGGGGGGGCGTAGATACGCAGTATTTT. Translated: CASSVRGGVDTQYF. Variable domain in full (rest from reference TRBV9 and TRBJ2-3): DSGVTQTPKHLITATGQRVTLRCSPRSGDLSVYWYQQSLDQGLQFLIQYYNGEERAKGNILERFSAQQFPDLHSELNLSSLELGDSALYFCASSVRGGVDTQYFGPGTRLTVL.

This clone was found once. The chain recombines TRBV5-6 with TRBJ1-1; D unclear. Trimming pared 5 bases from V and 11 bases from J, leaving 16 bases between. This CDR3 spans 12 amino acids. In germline, CDR1 is SGHDT, CDR2 YYEEEE. Here the CDR3 DNA reads TGTGCCAGCAGTTTTCCCGGAGGAGGCGCTTTCTTT. Amino acids: CASSFPGGGAFF.

The genes are TRBV12-5 and TRBJ2-6; D unclear. CDR3 length: 13 residues. V was shortened by 4 bases and J by 1 base, with 2 bases between the two germline ends. In germline, CDR1 is LGHNT, CDR2 FRNRAP. CDR3 residues: CASGSSGANVLTF. CDR3 sequence (DNA): TGTGCTAGTGGTTCATCTGGGGCCAACGTCCTGACTTTC.

CDR3 bases: TGTGCCAGCAGTGGTAGACTAGCGGGGGGGCCAGGGGAGTTCTTC. Protein product: CASSGRLAGGPGEFF. The V and J genes are TRBV2 and TRBJ2-1; 14 nucleotides line up with TRBD2. Germline assignment: CDR1 SNHLY and CDR2 FYNNEI. V trimming: 4 bases; J trimming: 14 bases; junction bases outside the gene matches: 10. This CDR3 is built from 15 residues.

This clone showed up just once. The chain recombines TRBV7-8 with TRBJ1-6; D call uncertain. Germline V CDR1 and CDR2: SGHVS, FQNEAQ. This CDR3 spans 13 amino acids. Trimming shortened V by 5 bases and J by 14 bases, and 16 bases separated the two germline ends. The CDR3 sequence: CASSNSGSFTLHF. CDR3 in DNA: TGTGCCAGCAGCAACTCCGGGTCGTTCACCCTCCACTTT.

The chain has TRBV18 and TRBJ2-1; TRBD2 aligns across 11 bases. Germline CDR1 KGHSH, CDR2 LQKENI. J gave up 6 bases and V 3 bases, and 4 bases lay outside the gene matches. The CDR3 has 15 amino acids. CDR3 sequence (DNA): TGTGCCAGCTCACCTCAACTAGCGGGGGCCAATGAGCAGTTCTTC. Translating it yields CASSPQLAGANEQFF.

This CDR3 reads CASSQDEDPERNTEAFF. CDR3 in DNA: TGCGCCAGCAGCCAAGATGAGGATCCGGAGCGGAACACTGAAGCTTTCTTT. The V gene is TRBV4-3, the J gene TRBJ1-1; D is unresolved. This CDR3 is built from 17 residues. Trimming took 0 bases from V and 1 from J, leaving 15 bases between them. From germline, CDR1 is LGHNA and CDR2 YSLEER.

The genes are TRBV6-5 and TRBJ2-7; D may be TRBD2 (6 bases). V was trimmed by 5 bases and J by 2 bases, leaving 13 bases between them. Germline assignment: CDR1 MNHEY and CDR2 SVGAGI. This CDR3 spans 14 amino acids. CDR3 bases: TGTGCCAGCAGTAGAGGGGACTCCGCCTACGAGCAGTACTTC. This encodes CASSRGDSAYEQYF.

V and J are TRBV30 and TRBJ1-5; 7 bases match TRBD1. This CDR3 spans 15 amino acids. V shed 0 bases and J 3 bases; nucleotides not matched to a gene: 5. Germline CDR1 GTSNPN, CDR2 SVGIG (reference sequence). Here the CDR3 DNA reads TGTGCCTGGAGTGTGGAAGGGGGCGACAATCAGCCCCAGCATTTT. This encodes CAWSVEGGDNQPQHF. Complete variable domain (other parts from reference TRBV30 and TRBJ1-5): SQTIHQWPATLVQPVGSPLSLECTVEGTSNPNLYWYRQAAGRGLQLLFYSVGIGQISSEVPQNLSASRPQDRQFILSSKKLLLSDSGFYLCAWSVEGGDNQPQHFGDGTRLSIL.

The chain joins TRBV10-3 to TRBJ1-1; 8 bases match TRBD1. V was clipped by 2 bases and J by 1 base; unmatched bases: 3. The CDR3 is 15 amino acids. Per the germline V gene, CDR1 is ENHRY and CDR2 is SYGVKD. This chain's CDR3 is CAISERGTGNTEAFF. The CDR3 DNA is TGTGCCATCAGTGAGAGGGGGACAGGGAACACTGAAGCTTTCTTT.

This chain uses TRBV28 with TRBJ1-1; 7 bases are a match to TRBD1. This CDR3 has 14 amino acids. The V and J ends lost 4 bases and 1 base, in that order; junction bases with no gene match: 3. The germline V gene has CDR1 MDHEN and CDR2 SYDVKM. CDR3 sequence: CASSYRGTNTEAFF. CDR3 DNA: TGTGCCAGCAGTTACAGGGGCACGAACACTGAAGCTTTCTTT.

This chain joins TRBV5-1 and TRBJ1-1; the D gene is possibly TRBD1 (5 bases). Germline CDR1 reads SGHRS; CDR2 reads YFSETQ. The CDR3 sequence is 13 residues long. V was pared by 7 bases and J by 4 bases, with 14 bases between. This CDR3 is CASSMGGSTEAFF. CDR3 DNA sequence: TGCGCCAGCTCAATGGGGGGGAGCACTGAAGCTTTCTTT.